This T cell receptor beta chain is from a study of control samples from healthy donors and cancer patients. The CDR3 extends over 14 amino acids. Trimming cost V 8 bases and J 4 bases; bases outside gene matches: 6. Looked up from germline, CDR1 is LNHNV and CDR2 is YYDKDF (reference sequence). TCRdb keeps only in-frame clones here, not all; method: immunoSEQ multiplex PCR. The sample carries 150,000 to 200,000 clones, about 93% recorded once. This receptor was obtained from a young man in good health. The chain employs TRBV15 and TRBJ1-2; 11 bases line up with TRBD1. Sample: blood. The DNA for the CDR3 is TGTGCCACCTCAGAGGACAGGGGGCTCTATGGCTACACCTTC. Translating it yields CATSEDRGLYGYTF.